This T cell receptor beta chain was recovered during a study of blood T cells in healthy people across ages. Whole-study findings and limits: Diversity was estimated from one million T cells, and these estimates were considered underestimates.

Total RNA, at least 5 micrograms per sample, came from PBMCs. The ends were cut back, 1 base at V and 6 bases at J, with 13 bases in the middle. The CDR3 loop spans 15 amino acids. Looked up from germline, CDR1 is SGHVS and CDR2 is FQNEAQ. A note on this clonotype: Its specificity is not known.

With a J-beta primer mix and a sample-barcoded 5' primer, a second PCR ran about 7 to 11 cycles. Each cDNA molecule received a tag from a template-switch adaptor that had 12 random nucleotides. TCRdb re-analysed the 5' RACE reads in MiXCR, keeping a single row per CDR3 protein. The sample consists of approximately 1.5 million distinct CDR3 sequences, around 40% of them appearing once. The TCR was taken from a woman younger than 30 in good health. The rearrangement links TRBV7-8 to TRBJ2-1, with a possible D match to TRBD1 (6 bases). Material for sequencing was blood. CDR3 sequence: CASSLGQGSGNEQFF. CDR3 in DNA: TGTGCCAGCAGCTTAGGGCAGGGGAGCGGCAATGAGCAGTTCTTC.